These T cell receptor beta chains were read from a single sample in a study of blood T cell repertoires in COVID-19. Profiling relied on immunoSEQ multiplex PCR, and the TCRdb table lists in-frame clones only, not all of them. The sample shows roughly 200,000 clones, approximately 88% of them seen only once. The sequenced material came from peripheral blood. The receptors derive from a man aged 35 to 55 with acute or convalescent COVID-19. Each CDR3 is given with its conserved first and last residue. Fields, in order: D gene, clone size, J gene, V gene, CDR3 DNA, CDR3 protein. A D gene is named only where the DNA matches it firmly. The listing skips clone size in some rows; elsewhere it reads once, few, many or a size class.

d_call: NA; clone_size: NA; j_call: TRBJ2-7; v_call: TRBV11-2; cdr3_nt: TGTGCCAGCAGTCGGGGGTTCCTCTACGAGCAGTACTTC; cdr3_aa: CASSRGFLYEQYF
d_call: NA; clone_size: NA; j_call: TRBJ1-2; v_call: TRBV29-1; cdr3_nt: TGCAGCGTTGAGGCGCAGGCCCATAACTATGGCTACACCTTC; cdr3_aa: CSVEAQAHNYGYTF
d_call: NA; clone_size: NA; j_call: TRBJ1-2; v_call: TRBV18; cdr3_nt: TGTGCCAGCTCACCACCGGCAAACCCCTATGGCTACACCTTC; cdr3_aa: CASSPPANPYGYTF
d_call: NA; clone_size: NA; j_call: TRBJ1-1; v_call: TRBV18; cdr3_nt: TGTGCCAGCTCCATTAATGGAGGTGAAGCTTTCTTT; cdr3_aa: CASSINGGEAFF
d_call: TRBD1; clone_size: NA; j_call: TRBJ2-7; v_call: TRBV28; cdr3_nt: TGTGCCAGCAGTTTAATTGGACAGGGTGTCCCCTACGAGCAGTACTTC; cdr3_aa: CASSLIGQGVPYEQYF
d_call: TRBD1; clone_size: NA; j_call: TRBJ2-1; v_call: TRBV7-3; cdr3_nt: TGTGCCAGCAGCTCCACCGGGACAGGGGAGAGGAATGAGCAGTTCTTC; cdr3_aa: CASSSTGTGERNEQFF
d_call: TRBD1; clone_size: once; j_call: TRBJ2-7; v_call: TRBV2; cdr3_nt: TGTGCCAGCGAGGCGACAGGGTACGAGCAGTACTTC; cdr3_aa: CASEATGYEQYF
d_call: NA; clone_size: NA; j_call: TRBJ1-2; v_call: TRBV13; cdr3_nt: TGTGCCAGCAGCTTAGATCCCGGAGCTAACTATGGCTACACCTTC; cdr3_aa: CASSLDPGANYGYTF
d_call: TRBD2; clone_size: NA; j_call: TRBJ2-7; v_call: TRBV19; cdr3_nt: TGTGCCAGCTCATTTTCGGGACGCGCGGGGGACGAGCAGTACTTC; cdr3_aa: CASSFSGRAGDEQYF
d_call: TRBD1; clone_size: NA; j_call: TRBJ1-1; v_call: TRBV18; cdr3_nt: TGTGCCAGCTCCCCAAGACAGGGGCCGAACACTGAAGCTTTCTTT; cdr3_aa: CASSPRQGPNTEAFF
d_call: NA; clone_size: NA; j_call: TRBJ1-6; v_call: TRBV4-2; cdr3_nt: TGTGCCAGCAGCCAATACCTCCCCCGGGGGGGAAGTGGAGCTAATTCACCCCTCCACTTT; cdr3_aa: CASSQYLPRGGSGANSPLHF
d_call: NA; clone_size: once; j_call: TRBJ1-2; v_call: TRBV15; cdr3_nt: TGTGCCACCAGCAGTTCCGGGAACTATGGCTACACCTTC; cdr3_aa: CATSSSGNYGYTF
d_call: NA; clone_size: NA; j_call: TRBJ1-2; v_call: TRBV30; cdr3_nt: TGTGCCTGGAGTCAGAGTCTAAGGGGTCCTAACTATGGCTACACCTTC; cdr3_aa: CAWSQSLRGPNYGYTF